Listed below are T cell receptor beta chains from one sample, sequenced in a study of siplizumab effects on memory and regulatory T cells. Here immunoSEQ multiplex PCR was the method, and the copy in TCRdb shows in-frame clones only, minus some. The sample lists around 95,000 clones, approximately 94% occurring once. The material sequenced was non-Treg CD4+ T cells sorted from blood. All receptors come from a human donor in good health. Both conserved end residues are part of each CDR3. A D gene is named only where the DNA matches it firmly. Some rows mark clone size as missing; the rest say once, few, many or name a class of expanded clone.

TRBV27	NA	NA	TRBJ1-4	CASSMQGDEKLFF	TGTGCCAGCAGTATGCAGGGCGATGAAAAACTGTTTTTT
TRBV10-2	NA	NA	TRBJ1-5	CASSELMRSNQPQHF	TGCGCCAGCAGTGAGTTAATGAGGAGCAATCAGCCCCAGCATTTT
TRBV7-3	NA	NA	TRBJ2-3	CASSPTRSSTDTQYF	TGTGCCAGCAGCCCAACTAGATCAAGCACAGATACGCAGTATTTT
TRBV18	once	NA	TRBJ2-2	CASSLPGGSGSNTGELFF	TGTGCCAGCTCACTACCGGGTGGTAGCGGCTCGAACACCGGGGAGCTGTTTTTT
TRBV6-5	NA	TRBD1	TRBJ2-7	CASRYNRGPPYEQYF	TGTGCCAGCAGATATAACAGGGGCCCTCCCTACGAGCAGTACTTC
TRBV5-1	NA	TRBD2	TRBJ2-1	CASSFASGQRAYNEQFF	TGCGCCAGCAGCTTTGCTAGCGGCCAAAGGGCTTACAATGAGCAGTTCTTC
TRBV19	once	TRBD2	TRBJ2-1	CASSILAGSTYNEQFF	TGTGCCAGTAGTATCCTAGCGGGTTCGACCTACAATGAGCAGTTCTTC
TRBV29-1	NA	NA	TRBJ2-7	CSARNSYEQYF	TGCAGCGCACGAAATTCCTACGAGCAGTACTTC
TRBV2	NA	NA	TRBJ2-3	CASSEQGRDTQYF	TGTGCCAGCAGTGAACAGGGCAGGGATACGCAGTATTTT
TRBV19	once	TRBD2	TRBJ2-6	CASSILSSGSLSGANVLTF	TGTGCCAGTAGTATTTTGTCTAGCGGGAGTCTCTCTGGGGCCAACGTCCTGACTTTC
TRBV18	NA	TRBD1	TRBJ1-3	CATSRGTVSGNTIYF	TGTGCCACTTCTCGCGGGACAGTATCTGGAAACACCATATATTTT
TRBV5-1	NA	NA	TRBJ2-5	CASSPGPEETQYF	TGCGCCAGCAGCCCGGGCCCCGAAGAGACCCAGTACTTC
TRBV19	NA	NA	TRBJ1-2	CASLPSGARRYGYTF	TGTGCCAGTCTACCCAGCGGGGCCAGGAGATATGGCTACACCTTC
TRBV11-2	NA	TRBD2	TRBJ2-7	CASSLDGGTSVISYEQYF	TGTGCCAGCAGCTTAGATGGGGGGACTAGCGTAATCTCCTACGAGCAGTACTTC
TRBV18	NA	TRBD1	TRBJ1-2	CASSRSGQFDGYTF	TGTGCCAGCTCACGATCGGGACAGTTTGATGGCTACACCTTC
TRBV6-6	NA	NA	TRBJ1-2	CASSYSDRANYGYTF	TGTGCCAGCAGTTACAGTGACAGAGCTAACTATGGCTACACCTTC
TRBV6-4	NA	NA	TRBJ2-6	CASSEGTGANVLTF	TGTGCCAGCAGTGAGGGGACAGGGGCCAACGTCCTGACTTTC
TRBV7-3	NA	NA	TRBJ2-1	CASSLLNLATSNNEQFF	TGTGCCAGCAGCTTACTTAATCTTGCGACTAGTAACAATGAGCAGTTCTTC
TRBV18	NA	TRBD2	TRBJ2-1	CASSETTSGRSEQFF	TGTGCCAGCTCCGAAACGACTAGCGGGAGGAGTGAGCAGTTCTTC
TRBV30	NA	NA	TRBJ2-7	CAWSVSRTSYEQYF	TGTGCCTGGAGTGTTTCCCGTACGTCCTACGAGCAGTACTTC
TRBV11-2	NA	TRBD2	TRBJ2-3	CASSFRTSGSTDTQYF	TGTGCCAGCAGCTTCCGGACTAGCGGGAGCACAGATACGCAGTATTTT
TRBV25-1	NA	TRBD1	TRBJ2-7	CASSDRPKWTGGVYEQYF	TGTGCCAGCAGTGATCGACCGAAATGGACAGGGGGTGTCTACGAGCAGTACTTC
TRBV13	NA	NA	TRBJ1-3	CASSFWGSSGNTIYF	TGTGCCAGCAGCTTTTGGGGCAGCTCTGGAAACACCATATATTTT
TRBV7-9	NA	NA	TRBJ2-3	CASSSTSVGRFSTDTQYF	TGTGCCAGCAGCTCAACCTCCGTGGGGAGATTTAGCACAGATACGCAGTATTTT
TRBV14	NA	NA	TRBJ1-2	CASSQEGGRSYGYTF	TGTGCCAGCAGCCAAGAGGGAGGCAGGAGCTATGGCTACACCTTC